This T cell receptor beta chain was sequenced during a study of breast tumors, draining lymph nodes, adjacent tissues (TCRdb year 2016). As for the study more broadly: Breast cancer patients provided tumor, adjacent nontumor tissue and axillary lymph nodes, and the study compared the TCR beta repertoires across these three sources. In human breast cancer, the study set out to evaluate how tumor, surrounding tissue and draining lymph node repertoires relate to one another and whether T cells may move between these sites.

The paper's findings and limits, for the study overall: Tumor and nontumor tissue repertoires were significantly more similar in luminal-like than in basal-like breast cancer. The data were judged consistent with most tumor T cells deriving from the lymph node and then expanding within tumor tissue. The conclusion that tumor T cells originate in lymph nodes was framed as consistent with a hypothesis rather than directly demonstrated. Tumor T-cell repertoires showed less diversity than lymph node repertoires and more diversity than nontumor tissue repertoires, and tumor T-cell repertoires showed preferential V and J gene usage.

The germline V gene sets CDR1 to SQVTM and CDR2 to ANQGSEA. The junction carries 13 bases between V and J, which are trimmed by 3 bases and 8 bases respectively. From cysteine to phenylalanine, the CDR3 is 12 amino acids long. Kept here is only the CDR3 DNA, which spans 36 bases and is read in frame from base 1. In this sample, this clonotype turned up many times. Its antigen is still unknown. Qualities for individual bases were not recorded, and no much larger clone is one base off. Lymph node samples came from the axillary draining lymph nodes of breast cancer patients. Sequencing relied on an Illumina HiSeq 2000. TCR beta chain libraries were generated by multiplex PCR amplification. High-throughput sequencing was used to analyze the amplified TCR beta chain products. The public reads were run again by TCRdb, first through fastp at Q25 and then through MiXCR, and only productive beta chains were kept. Rows are unified per CDR3 protein, each entry keeping the most common DNA and genes. The sample data list 85,000 to 120,000 distinct CDR3 sequences, and approximately 28% of these were observed just once. The ten most abundant clones make up less than 6% of the sample.

Sample: axillary lymph node tissue. In this chain, TRBV29-1 is recombined with TRBJ1-1, with no confidently assigned D gene. This sequence originates from a female donor with breast cancer. Some clones in this sample may be carry-over from other donors' samples. In nucleotides, the sequence is TGCAGCGTTGACAGGTCGGGGAGAGAAGCTTTCTTT. This codes for CSVDRSGREAFF.